These 30 T cell receptor beta chains came from one sample sequenced in a study of immune evolution from preneoplasia to lung adenocarcinoma. This table comes from immunoSEQ multiplex PCR, and its TCRdb copy is limited to in-frame clones, with some not included. The profile shows tens of thousands of clones, roughly 68% of them singletons. The source material was FFPE invasive lung adenocarcinoma tissue. The origin of the receptors is a person aged 60 to 70 with lung adenocarcinoma.

The CDR3 spells CASSYSNRGLGTQYF. The DNA of the CDR3 is TGTGCCAGCAGTTACTCGAACCGCGGGCTAGGGACCCAGTACTTC. The chain uses TRBV6-5 and TRBJ2-5, with D tentatively TRBD2 (5 bases). Germline V gives CDR1 MNHEY, CDR2 SVGAGI. V was pared by 0 bases and J by 7 bases, with 15 bases between. The length of the CDR3 is 15 residues.

Of note for this clone: A junction boundary mismatches the germline segment, possibly from a read error. The J gene is TRBJ2-7, the V gene TRBV7-2; D may be TRBD2 (6 bases). The CDR3 has 18 amino acids. Germline V gives CDR1 SGHTA, CDR2 FQGNSA. DNA of the CDR3: TGCGCCAGCAGCCCGAGGGAGGAGGTAAAAAAGACTTTCTACGAGCAGTACTTC. This codes for CASSPREEVKKTFYEQYF. The variable domain in full, completed from reference TRBV7-2 and TRBJ2-7, reads GAGVSQSPSNKVTEKGKDVELRCDPISGHTALYWYRQSLGQGLEFLIYFQGNSAPDKSGLPSDRFSAERTGGSVSTLTIQRTQQEDSAVYLCASSPREEVKKTFYEQYFGPGTRLTVT.

This clone showed up just a few times. V and J are TRBV12-5 and TRBJ2-1; 12 bases agree with TRBD2. CDR1 is LGHNT and CDR2 is FRNRAP in the germline V gene. After removal of 6 bases from V and 7 bases from J, the junction contained 13 bases not matched to a gene. This CDR3 is built from 17 residues. CDR3 DNA: TGTGCTAGTGGACCTAGACTAGCGGGAGTCGTTAGGAATGAGCAGTTCTTC. This encodes CASGPRLAGVVRNEQFF.

This clone was seen just once. The V and J genes are TRBV5-4 and TRBJ2-3; unclear D gene. Germline assignment: CDR1 SGHNT and CDR2 YYREEE (reference sequence). With 0 bases removed from V and 3 bases from J, the gap between germline ends came to 8 bases. The CDR3 is 14 residues long. The CDR3 DNA sequence: TGTGCCAGCAGCTTGGGGTGGGGAACAGATACGCAGTATTTT. Translation: CASSLGWGTDTQYF. The full variable domain, its missing parts supplied by reference TRBV5-4 and TRBJ2-3, is ETGVTQSPTHLIKTRGQQVTLRCSSQSGHNTVSWYQQALGQGPQFIFQYYREEENGRGNFPPRFSGLQFPNYSSELNVNALELDDSALYLCASSLGWGTDTQYFGPGTRLTVL.

This clone was observed a few times. V is TRBV19 and J is TRBJ1-5; TRBD1 is a possible D gene (5 bases). V lost 3 bases and J 3 bases, leaving 12 bases between the germline ends. CDR1 and CDR2 (germline): LNHDA, SQIVND (reference sequence). This CDR3 spans 15 amino acids. The CDR3 here is CASSMVGGINQPQHF. The CDR3 bases are TGTGCCAGTAGTATGGTGGGGGGAATCAATCAGCCCCAGCATTTT.

The gene calls are TRBV19 and TRBJ1-2; D might be TRBD1 (5 bases). Trimming removed 4 bases at V and 5 bases at J, with 11 bases between. The CDR3 loop spans 13 amino acids. The germline gives CDR1 LNHDA, CDR2 SQIVND (reference sequence). CDR3 sequence (DNA): TGTGCCAGTAGTACGGCAGGGTATTATGGCTACACCTTC. As protein: CASSTAGYYGYTF.

V gene TRBV30 combines with J gene TRBJ2-3; the D gene could be TRBD1 or TRBD2 (7 bases each). The V gene's germline CDR1 is GTSNPN and CDR2 SVGIG (reference sequence). The CDR3 covers 17 residues. V gave up 3 bases and J gave up 2 bases, with 21 bases separating them. This CDR3 reads CAWSPQGEGLSTDTQYF. The CDR3, as DNA: TGTGCCTGGAGCCCCCAGGGGGAGGGATTATCCACAGATACGCAGTATTTT.

The V gene is TRBV9, the J gene TRBJ2-2; no clear D gene. Germline CDR1 and CDR2: SGDLS and YYNGEE. V lost 0 bases to trimming and J lost 5 bases, with 8 bases between them. CDR3 length equals 14 residues. The DNA for the CDR3 is TGTGCCAGCAGCGTAGAGATGGGAACCGGGGAGCTGTTTTTT. As protein: CASSVEMGTGELFF.

This clone was observed a handful of times. This chain uses TRBV30 with TRBJ2-7; D call uncertain. Germline V gene lookup returns CDR1 GTSNPN and CDR2 SVGIG (reference sequence). The CDR3 contains 10 residues. With 1 base removed from V and 6 bases from J, the gap between germline ends came to 4 bases. The CDR3 region is CAWSDREQYF. CDR3 bases: TGTGCCTGGAGTGACCGCGAGCAGTACTTC. The full variable domain, its missing parts supplied by reference TRBV30 and TRBJ2-7, is SQTIHQWPATLVQPVGSPLSLECTVEGTSNPNLYWYRQAAGRGLQLLFYSVGIGQISSEVPQNLSASRPQDRQFILSSKKLLLSDSGFYLCAWSDREQYFGPGTRLTVT.

The chain couples TRBV11-3 to TRBJ2-5, with D possibly being TRBD1 or TRBD2 (5 bases each). The V gene lost 5 bases and the J gene lost 5 bases, with 15 bases spanning the gap. CDR3 length: 14 amino acids. Germline V CDR1 and CDR2: SGHNT, YENEEA. The CDR3 bases are TGTGCCAGCAGCCTACAGGTGGGGGAGGAGACCCAGTACTTC. Translating it yields CASSLQVGEETQYF.

This clone was found a few times. The chain carries TRBV5-6 and TRBJ2-7, with unresolved D. Trimming took off 2 bases at V and 4 bases at J, with 4 bases between the two ends. The CDR3 consists of 11 residues. Germline values: CDR1 SGHDT, CDR2 YYEEEE. CDR3 nucleotides: TGTGCCAGCAGCTTTCGGTACGAGCAGTACTTC. This sequence encodes CASSFRYEQYF.

This chain uses TRBV6-5 with TRBJ2-7, with D maybe TRBD1 (5 bases). Germline values: CDR1 MNHEY, CDR2 SVGAGI. This CDR3 has 13 amino acids. V was shortened by 2 bases and J by 2 bases, with 7 bases between the two germline ends. CDR3 nucleotides: TGTGCCAGCAGTTACGCCAGGGCCTACGAGCAGTACTTC. Translated, it gives CASSYARAYEQYF.

This clone has just one count. This chain joins TRBV6-6 and TRBJ1-5, with no clear D. V lost 4 bases and J lost 0, with 10 bases in between. Germline-derived CDR1 and CDR2 are MNHNY and SVGAGI (reference sequence). This CDR3 region has 15 residues. CDR3 nucleotides: TGTGCCAGCAGTTCGTACGGGCTTAGCAATCAGCCCCAGCATTTT. Translating it yields CASSSYGLSNQPQHF.

V is TRBV6-1 and J is TRBJ2-1; D is unresolved. From germline, CDR1 is MNHNS and CDR2 SASEGT. V dropped 1 base and J dropped 0 bases, with 10 bases sitting between them. This CDR3 is built from 16 residues. The CDR3 spells CASSEGPPSSYNEQFF. DNA for the CDR3: TGTGCCAGCAGTGAAGGGCCGCCGAGCTCCTACAATGAGCAGTTCTTC.

The chain joins TRBV7-3 to TRBJ2-2; D is ambiguous. The V gene lost 5 bases and the J gene lost 6 bases, with 16 bases spanning the gap. CDR1 is SGHTA, CDR2 FQGTGA, per germline. The CDR3 is 15 residues long. The CDR3 loop is CASSQNPYPPGELFF. In DNA, the CDR3 is TGTGCCAGCAGCCAAAATCCCTACCCTCCCGGGGAGCTGTTTTTT.

This clone was seen once. The rearrangement uses TRBV28 and TRBJ1-2; 9 nucleotides line up with TRBD1. This CDR3 region has 13 residues. CDR1 is MDHEN and CDR2 is SYDVKM in the germline V gene. The V segment lost 7 bases and the J segment 8 bases; nucleotides outside the gene matches: 8. The CDR3 spells CASTAGQGGGYTF. The DNA for the CDR3 is TGTGCCAGCACCGCGGGACAGGGTGGAGGCTACACCTTC.

This chain uses TRBV28 with TRBJ2-7, with 10 bases lining up with TRBD1. Germline trimming cut 6 bases from V and 11 bases from J; bases unmatched to any gene: 10. The CDR3 loop spans 13 amino acids. Germline loops: CDR1 MDHEN, CDR2 SYDVKM. CDR3 nucleotide sequence: TGTGCCAGCAGCCGGGACAGGGGATATGTGGAGTACTTC. This gives the protein CASSRDRGYVEYF.

The rearrangement links TRBV12-5 to TRBJ1-1; weak D call: TRBD1 (5 bases). Germline values: CDR1 LGHNT, CDR2 FRNRAP. V lost 6 bases to trimming and J lost 1 base, with 12 bases between them. The CDR3 is 14 residues long. CDR3 region: CASGPGQGNTEAFF. The CDR3, as DNA: TGTGCTAGTGGCCCGGGCCAGGGGAACACTGAAGCTTTCTTT.

In this sample, this clone turned up once. This sequence joins TRBV25-1 and TRBJ2-1, with 10 bases matching TRBD2. Germline V lookup: CDR1 MGHDK, CDR2 SYGVNS. V was clipped by 3 bases and J by 7 bases; unmatched bases: 6. The CDR3 is 15 residues long. CDR3 in amino acids: CASSDWTSGVNEQFF. The CDR3 bases are TGTGCCAGCAGTGATTGGACTAGCGGAGTTAATGAGCAGTTCTTC.

The gene calls are TRBV18 and TRBJ2-5, with D unresolved. With 5 bases removed from V and 2 bases from J, the gap between germline ends came to 6 bases. CDR1 is KGHSH, CDR2 LQKENI, per germline. CDR3 length: 12 residues. This chain's CDR3 is CASSSYQETQYF. CDR3 nucleotides: TGTGCCAGCTCATCGTATCAAGAGACCCAGTACTTC.

This clone was recorded a few times. The chain carries TRBV25-1 and TRBJ2-1, with no clear D. This CDR3 region has 12 residues. Trimming left V 3 bases short and J 8 bases short, with 8 bases between. CDR1 MGHDK and CDR2 SYGVNS come from the germline V gene. The CDR3 DNA reads as TGTGCCAGCAGTGACTCATTAGATGAGCAGTTCTTC. Translating gives CASSDSLDEQFF. Variable domain in full (rest from reference TRBV25-1 and TRBJ2-1): EADIYQTPRYLVIGTGKKITLECSQTMGHDKMYWYQQDPGMELHLIHYSYGVNSTEKGDLSSESTVSRIRTEHFPLTLESARPSHTSQYLCASSDSLDEQFFGPGTRLTVL.

This chain links TRBV5-1 with TRBJ2-3, with a weak D call TRBD2 (6 bases). Germline V gene data show CDR1 as SGHRS and CDR2 as YFSETQ. CDR3 size: 15 residues. Trimming removed 4 bases from V and 4 bases from J, with 16 bases in between. This CDR3 reads CASSAGSARADTQYF. CDR3 DNA sequence: TGCGCCAGCAGCGCGGGGTCAGCCAGGGCAGATACGCAGTATTTT.

The rearrangement uses TRBV28 and TRBJ1-2; 7 bases agree with TRBD1. The V segment lost 4 bases and the J segment 6 bases; nucleotides outside the gene matches: 8. CDR1 and CDR2 from the germline V gene are MDHEN and SYDVKM. This CDR3 has 14 amino acids. CDR3 coding DNA: TGTGCCAGCAGTTACGCGACAGGGCCAGATGGCTACACCTTC. Its translation is CASSYATGPDGYTF.

J is TRBJ2-7 and V is TRBV30; the D is unclear. Germline values: CDR1 GTSNPN, CDR2 SVGIG (reference sequence). V was cut by 4 bases and J by 2 bases, with 9 bases left in between. CDR3 size: 12 residues. The CDR3 DNA reads TGTGCCTGGACCGGCACCACCTACGAGCAGTACTTC. Translation gives CAWTGTTYEQYF.

This clone is labeled medium-sized. The chain couples TRBV6-1 to TRBJ2-7; 9 bases match TRBD2. The germline gives CDR1 MNHNS, CDR2 SASEGT. The CDR3 runs to 15 residues. V shed 8 bases, J shed 6 bases, and the junction held 14 bases outside the gene matches. CDR3 in amino acids: CASRPQLAGTVEQYF. CDR3 sequence (DNA): TGTGCCAGCCGACCCCAGCTAGCGGGAACGGTCGAGCAGTACTTC.

This clone turned up a few times. The rearrangement links TRBV27 to TRBJ2-7; a weak D match, TRBD1 (6 bases). The CDR3 has 15 amino acids. Trimming pared 6 bases from V and 0 bases from J, leaving 15 bases between. Per germline, CDR1 MNHEY and CDR2 SMNVEV (reference sequence). In DNA, the CDR3 is TGTGCCAGCAGCCTCGGGGCAGGGGACTCCTACGAGCAGTACTTC. Translated: CASSLGAGDSYEQYF.

V is TRBV30 and J is TRBJ2-6; 8 nucleotides agree with TRBD2. Germline V gives CDR1 GTSNPN, CDR2 SVGIG (reference sequence). CDR3 length equals 17 residues. The V and J ends lost 2 bases and 3 bases, in that order; junction bases with no gene match: 9. The DNA for the CDR3 is TGTGCCTGGAGTTCTCAGCGGGAGTTTATTGGGGCCAACGTCCTGACTTTC. As protein: CAWSSQREFIGANVLTF.

This rearrangement joins TRBV6-6 to TRBJ1-4; tentatively, D is TRBD1 (5 bases). Trimming shortened V by 4 bases and J by 3 bases, and 12 bases separated the two germline ends. This CDR3 spans 15 amino acids. The germline gives CDR1 MNHNY, CDR2 SVGAGI (reference sequence). The CDR3: CASSWTRGPNEKLFF. In DNA form, the CDR3 reads TGTGCCAGCAGTTGGACGAGGGGCCCTAATGAAAAACTGTTTTTT.

The chain carries TRBV5-1 and TRBJ1-1; 8 nucleotides line up with TRBD1. Germline CDR1 is SGHRS and CDR2 is YFSETQ. This CDR3 has 13 amino acids. Trimming removed 6 bases from V and 4 bases from J; junction bases left unmatched: 5. The CDR3: CASTYTGGTEAFF. As DNA, the CDR3 is TGCGCCAGCACGTATACAGGGGGCACTGAAGCTTTCTTT.

The chain combines TRBV11-2 with TRBJ2-7, with D uncertain. The germline V and J ends were trimmed by 7 bases and 3 bases, with 16 bases remaining between them. Per the germline V gene, CDR1 is SGHAT and CDR2 is FQNNGV. This CDR3 region has 14 residues. CDR3 in DNA: TGTGCCAGCACCCCATCGGAATCCTACTACGAGCAGTACTTC. Translated: CASTPSESYYEQYF.